The clone carrying this TCR beta chain was recorded once. The target antigen is unknown. Amplification used 60 Vbeta primers and 13 Jbeta primers. Assay: immunoSEQ multiplex PCR; the TCRdb copy retains only in-frame clones and omits some. The table lists roughly 120,000 clones, 81% of them singletons. The record originates from a study of cytomegalovirus exposure and HLA in healthy donors. Study-wide points: In a later analysis, CMV-associated beta chains were mostly HLA-associated, it appeared.

The CDR3 spans 13 residues. V was clipped by 7 bases and J by 4 bases, with 13 bases between them. CDR1 is MNHNS, CDR2 SASEGT, per germline. The receptor's source is a woman in her 30s in good health and CMV-seronegative. The sample consisted of PBMCs. This chain connects TRBV6-1 to TRBJ1-1, with TRBD1 as a possible D gene (6 bases). The CDR3 nucleotides are TGTGCCAGCAATTCACAGGGATCCACTGAAGCTTTCTTT. It is translated as CASNSQGSTEAFF.